This TCR beta chain is drawn from a study of T cell changes during pregnancy in multiple sclerosis. CDR1 and CDR2 (germline): GTSNPN, SVGIG (reference sequence). The CDR3 runs to 13 residues. Trimming took 8 bases from V and 4 from J; bases not matched to a gene: 8. The method was immunoSEQ multiplex PCR; TCRdb's version includes in-frame clones alone and lacks a portion of them. The sample carries about 100,000 clones, 92% recorded once. The TCR was taken from a female donor with multiple sclerosis, enrolled in a pregnancy study. The sequences come from peripheral blood, collected after pregnancy. The chain uses TRBV30 and TRBJ2-1; 7 nucleotides match TRBD2. CDR3 DNA: TGTGCCCAAACTAGCGACCCTTACAATGAGCAGTTCTTC. It yields the protein CAQTSDPYNEQFF.